This TCR beta chain comes out of a study of cytomegalovirus exposure and HLA in healthy donors. Findings of the study overall: In vitro data verified a few CMV-associated chains as specific for CMV antigens. Among TCR beta chains, those listed as cytomegalovirus-associated numbered around 180. Available immune exposure information covered CMV serostatus only. Later analysis identified a missense DCLRE1C variant that was linked to TCR beta V- and J-gene trimming.

The PCR made use of 60 Vbeta and 13 Jbeta primers. This table comes from immunoSEQ multiplex PCR, and its TCRdb copy is limited to in-frame clones, with some not included. The sample consists of over 100,000 clones, about three fifths of them appearing once. With regard to this clone: Its matching antigen is unknown.

The specimen sequenced was PBMCs. The TCR originated in a middle-aged woman in good health and CMV-seropositive.

CDR3 loop: CASSFLPPGHKNTEAFF. The DNA of the CDR3 is TGTGCCAGCAGTTTCCTTCCTCCGGGACATAAGAACACTGAAGCTTTCTTT. The J gene is TRBJ1-1, the V gene TRBV27; perhaps TRBD1 as D (6 bases). Germline CDR1 reads MNHEY; CDR2 reads SMNVEV (reference sequence). V lost 3 bases and J 1 base, leaving 18 bases between the germline ends. The CDR3 extends over 17 amino acids.